The 23 T cell receptor beta chains below were found in one sample sequenced in a study of molecular identifiers for immune sequencing clone quantification. TCRdb fed the PCR reads into MiXCR, producing one record per CDR3 protein. The data contain some 93,000 distinct CDR3 sequences, roughly 21% of them seen just once; the ten biggest clones take up approximately 1%. The sample was naive CD8+ T cells from blood, with Jurkat cell RNA spiked in. This sample's subset: FACS-sorted CD8+CD4-CCR7+CD45RA+ naive T cells. Receptors originate from a human donor in good health. Some libraries in this study had Jurkat cell RNA spiked in.

This clonotype has ten or more counts. The V gene is TRBV7-9, the J gene TRBJ1-1; the D gene is possibly TRBD1 (6 bases). The CDR3 extends over 15 amino acids. In germline, CDR1 is SEHNR, CDR2 FQNEAQ (reference sequence). V lost 4 bases and J 5 bases, leaving 17 bases between the germline ends. CDR3 sequence (DNA): TGTGCCAGCAGCTCTGCACAGGGTAGATGGACTGAAGCTTTCTTT. Translating gives CASSSAQGRWTEAFF.

Comments on this clonotype: A much larger clone sits a single nucleotide away, making a read error possible. The chain employs TRBV12-5 and TRBJ2-3; unclear D gene. Germline V gives CDR1 LGHNT, CDR2 FRNRAP. The CDR3 is 12 residues long. The CDR3 DNA follows: TGTGCTAGTGGTTTCCTCACAGATGCGCAGTATTTT. Translation: CASGFLTDAQYF. The entire variable domain, with the rest obtained from reference TRBV12-5 and TRBJ2-3, is as follows: DARVTQTPRHKVTEMGQEVTMRCQPILGHNTVFWYRQTMMQGLELLAYFRNRAPLDDSGMPKDRFSAEMPDATLATLKIQPSEPRDSAVYFCASGFLTDAQYFGPGTRLTVL.

Details on this clonotype: The junction departs from the called germline gene at one end, perhaps through a read error. The chain couples TRBV6-5 to TRBJ2-2, with D tentatively TRBD1 or TRBD2 (5 bases each). The V gene's germline CDR1 is MNHEY and CDR2 SVGAGI. There are 19 residues in the CDR3. CDR3 sequence: CASCYRGTGTPSSTGELFF. The CDR3 region has the DNA TGTGCCAGCTGTTACCGAGGCACCGGGACCCCGAGTTCCACCGGGGAGCTGTTTTTT.

This clonotype was counted many times. The chain carries TRBV11-2 and TRBJ2-6; D ambiguous. Germline loops: CDR1 SGHAT, CDR2 FQNNGV. V was cut by 2 bases and J by 0 bases, with 5 bases left in between. This CDR3 is 15 amino acids long. As DNA, the CDR3 is TGTGCCAGCAGCTTAACGAGCTCTGGGGCCAACGTCCTGACTTTC. Amino acids: CASSLTSSGANVLTF.

On this clonotype: A read error may be the cause here, since a much bigger clone is one base away. Likely a read error: the CDR3 ends without its conserved phenylalanine or tryptophan. V and J are TRBV7-9 and TRBJ1-1; D remains unclear. The CDR3 has 12 amino acids. Germline lookup yields CDR1 SEHNR and CDR2 FQNEAQ (reference sequence). Trimming shortened V by 1 base and J by 6 bases, and 6 bases separated the two germline ends. CDR3 residues: CASSLDTPEAFS. CDR3 sequence (DNA): TGTGCCAGCAGCTTAGACACGCCTGAAGCTTTCTCT.

The chain has TRBV27 and TRBJ2-1; D remains unclear. The CDR3 extends over 16 amino acids. Deletions cut 0 bases from V and 0 bases from J, with 9 bases between. The germline CDR1 and CDR2 sequences are MNHEY and SMNVEV (reference sequence). CDR3 residues: CASSLSALSSYNEQFF. The CDR3 DNA reads TGTGCCAGCAGTTTATCCGCCCTTAGCTCCTACAATGAGCAGTTCTTC.

The V and J genes are TRBV7-9 and TRBJ2-7, with no clear D. V lost 2 bases and J lost 6, with 11 bases in between. The CDR3 sequence is 13 residues long. CDR1 is SEHNR, CDR2 FQNEAQ, per germline (reference sequence). CDR3 coding DNA: TGTGCCAGCAGCTTAACCCCTAACCCCGAGCAGTACTTC. Its translation is CASSLTPNPEQYF.

The gene calls are TRBV24-1 and TRBJ2-3, with 7 bases that match TRBD1. The CDR3 is 18 residues long. V lost 4 bases to trimming and J lost 0 bases; unmatched junction nucleotides: 12. Germline V gene sequence: CDR1 KGHDR, CDR2 SFDVKD. Written as DNA, the CDR3 is TGTGCCACCAGTGACCGGGGACAGCAAGAATCTAGCACAGATACGCAGTATTTT. This translates into CATSDRGQQESSTDTQYF.

There are many counts of this clonotype. This sequence joins TRBV4-1 and TRBJ2-5, with D possibly being TRBD1 (6 bases). The germline CDR1 and CDR2 sequences are MGHRA and YSYEKL. V was shortened by 0 bases and J by 0 bases, with 11 bases between the two germline ends. CDR3 length equals 16 residues. CDR3 sequence (DNA): TGCGCCAGCAGCCAAGATCCATCAGGGGACCAAGAGACCCAGTACTTC. This encodes CASSQDPSGDQETQYF.

Details on this clonotype: Given a much more abundant clone one base away, this may be a read error. The gene calls are TRBV28 and TRBJ1-2, with unresolved D. Trimming shortened V by 8 bases and J by 14 bases, and 12 bases separated the two germline ends. The CDR3 is 9 residues long. Per germline, CDR1 MDHEN and CDR2 SYDVKM. DNA for the CDR3: TGTGCCAGCGGTCCCCCCGAGACCTTC. Amino acids: CASGPPETF.

There are many counts of this clonotype. The chain is built from TRBV6-2 or TRBV6-3 and TRBJ1-5; tentative D call: TRBD1 (6 bases). The CDR3 extends over 15 amino acids. From germline, CDR1 is MNHEY and CDR2 SVGEGT. Trimming stripped 7 bases from V and 2 bases from J, with 15 bases between. The CDR3 region has the DNA TGTGCCAGCACCGCCCTTCAGGGGCGCAATCAGCCCCAGCATTTT. It encodes CASTALQGRNQPQHF.

The CDR3 loop reads CASSLGRETYEQYF. CDR3 bases: TGTGCCAGCAGCTTGGGGCGGGAGACCTACGAGCAGTACTTC. The gene calls are TRBV5-6 and TRBJ2-7; 7 bases map to TRBD2. The length of the CDR3 is 14 residues. Germline-derived CDR1 and CDR2 are SGHDT and YYEEEE. Trimming at V came to 0 bases and at J to 2 bases, leaving 2 bases not matched to a gene.

V is TRBV30 and J is TRBJ2-2; a weak D match, TRBD2 (6 bases). The germline V gene encodes CDR1 GTSNPN and CDR2 SVGIG (reference sequence). The CDR3 sequence is 16 residues long. The V and J ends lost 7 bases and 6 bases respectively, with 24 bases between them. This CDR3 is CASHRQTSVGAGELFF. CDR3 sequence (DNA): TGTGCCTCGCACAGGCAGACTAGTGTAGGGGCCGGGGAGCTGTTTTTT.

In its sample, this clonotype was seen a few times. One base away lies a much larger clone, so this may be a sequencing read error. The V and J genes are TRBV7-9 and TRBJ2-7; D is perhaps TRBD2 (6 bases). Germline lookup yields CDR1 SEHNR and CDR2 FQNEAQ (reference sequence). Trimming stripped 5 bases from V and 9 bases from J, with 23 bases between. The CDR3 covers 15 residues. The CDR3 nucleotides read TGTGCCAGCAGCCCACGCGGGACTCCTCCCGGCGGGCAGTACTTC. It encodes CASSPRGTPPGGQYF. Full variable domain (remainder filled in from reference TRBV7-9 and TRBJ2-7): DTGVSQNPRHKITKRGQNVTFRCDPISEHNRLYWYRQTLGQGPEFLTYFQNEAQLEKSRLLSDRFSAERPKGSFSTLEIQRTEQGDSAMYLCASSPRGTPPGGQYFGPGTRLTVT.

This clonotype was seen many times. The J gene is TRBJ2-1, the V gene TRBV12-3 or TRBV12-4, with a tentative D call TRBD2 (6 bases). The V end was cut by 6 bases, the J end by 9 bases, with 21 bases between. The CDR3 length is 15 residues. The CDR3, as DNA: TGTGCCAGCAGAGAAAGGGACTCCACTTTTGGTGAGCAGTTCTTC. Translating it yields CASRERDSTFGEQFF.

As regards this clonotype: Because the CDR3 is missing its conserved closing phenylalanine or tryptophan, this is likely a read error. This rearrangement joins TRBV6-5 to TRBJ1-1; tentative D call: TRBD1 (5 bases). This CDR3 contains 13 residues. V was cut by 7 bases and J by 1 base, with 10 bases left in between. Germline assignment: CDR1 MNHEY and CDR2 SVGAGI. Here the CDR3 reads CASNTGPNTEAFL. The CDR3, as DNA: TGTGCCAGCAATACAGGTCCGAACACTGAAGCTTTCCTT.

Ten or more counts support this clonotype. The chain has TRBV2 and TRBJ1-5; the D gene is possibly TRBD1 (6 bases). V dropped 4 bases and J dropped 6 bases, with 16 bases sitting between them. There are 15 residues in the CDR3. Germline CDR1 SNHLY, CDR2 FYNNEI. CDR3: CASSGWGLSGQPQHF. For the CDR3, the DNA is TGTGCCAGCAGTGGATGGGGGCTGTCCGGTCAGCCCCAGCATTTT.

Comments on this clonotype: With a much larger clone just one base away, this may be a read error. CDR3 nucleotides: TGCGCCAGCAGCTTTGATCCTAGGGGAGGAGGCGGCACTGAAGCTTTCTTT. Protein sequence: CASSFDPRGGGGTEAFF. This chain uses TRBV5-1 with TRBJ1-1; a possible D gene is TRBD1 (5 bases). This CDR3 has 17 amino acids. V lost 2 bases, J lost 4 bases, and 21 bases lay in between. Germline CDR1 is SGHRS and CDR2 is YFSETQ. The entire variable domain, with the rest obtained from reference TRBV5-1 and TRBJ1-1, is as follows: KAGVTQTPRYLIKTRGQQVTLSCSPISGHRSVSWYQQTPGQGLQFLFEYFSETQRNKGNFPGRFSGRQFSNSRSEMNVSTLELGDSALYLCASSFDPRGGGGTEAFFGQGTRLTVV.

This clonotype has at least ten counts. This rearrangement joins TRBV4-2 to TRBJ1-4; D is undetermined. The CDR3 totals 16 residues. In germline, CDR1 is LGHNA, CDR2 YNFKEQ. V dropped 0 bases and J dropped 0 bases, with 8 bases sitting between them. This chain's CDR3 is CASSQDQVTTNEKLFF. The CDR3 DNA sequence: TGTGCCAGCAGCCAAGATCAGGTGACAACTAATGAAAAACTGTTTTTT.

Many counts were recorded for this clonotype. V and J are TRBV18 and TRBJ2-3; D remains ambiguous. The germline gives CDR1 KGHSH, CDR2 LQKENI. Trimming took off 3 bases at V and 2 bases at J, with 9 bases between the two ends. This CDR3 comprises 14 residues. The CDR3 sequence is CASSPEDFTDTQYF. As DNA, the CDR3 is TGTGCCAGCTCACCGGAAGATTTCACAGATACGCAGTATTTT.

This clonotype has a handful of counts. A much larger clone differs by one base, so this may be a read error. The chain combines TRBV19 with TRBJ2-6; the match to TRBD1 covers 7 bases. CDR3 length equals 18 residues. Germline V CDR1 and CDR2: LNHDA, SQIVND (reference sequence). The CDR3 nucleotides read TGTGCCAGTAGTATCATCGGACAGGTTCACTCTGGGGCCGACGTCCTGACTTTC. It translates to CASSIIGQVHSGADVLTF.

Many counts were recorded for this clonotype. The rearrangement links TRBV4-1 to TRBJ2-1; either TRBD1 or TRBD2 may supply D (5 bases each). The germline V gene has CDR1 MGHRA and CDR2 YSYEKL. Trimming took 6 bases from V and 7 from J, leaving 22 bases between them. The CDR3 is made up of 16 amino acids. CDR3 loop: CASSSSRGRVGNEQFF. CDR3 bases: TGCGCCAGCAGTTCCAGCCGGGGCAGGGTAGGGAATGAGCAGTTCTTC.

The chain recombines TRBV11-2 with TRBJ1-1, with D unclear. Trimming stripped 0 bases from V and 5 bases from J, with 7 bases between. The CDR3 runs 13 residues. The germline V gene has CDR1 SGHAT and CDR2 FQNNGV. The chain's CDR3 is CASSLETGTEAFF. In nucleotides, the CDR3 is TGTGCCAGCAGCTTAGAGACGGGGACTGAAGCTTTCTTT.